The subject of this entry is one T cell receptor (beta chain). Its antigen is not yet known. No quality values exist for individual bases; no much larger clone is one base distant. These data are taken from a study of cytomegalovirus exposure and HLA in healthy donors (dated by TCRdb to 2016 to 2017). Background for the entire study: An earlier analysis of approximately 590 of the donors reported 250 to 300 Gb of sequence data and some 120 million unique TCR beta sequences from roughly 180 million T cells. About 280 gigabases of sequencing data and approximately 92 million unique TCR sequences made up an early release that covered around 640 HLA-typed donors. Among the 398 genotyped donors, under 90% belonged to the genetic ancestry cluster associated with self-reported Caucasian donors. The aim of the study was to test whether cataloging public T cell receptors could identify signatures of past pathogen exposure. The study profiled the T cell repertoires of some 610 subjects by immunosequencing and related them to cytomegalovirus serostatus. Besides the first cohort of roughly 640 subjects, a separate validation cohort made up of around 120 different subjects was used. To predict cytomegalovirus infection status, the study brought together high-throughput TCR immunosequencing, statistical association of individual TCRs with disease status, and machine learning. A later analysis re-analyzed previously published TCR beta repertoires from 666 donors and added high-resolution HLA genotyping to study TCR occurrence patterns. Rather than drawing on any new phenotypic data, the later analysis identified candidate immune exposures from TCR beta sequences and the way those sequences occurred across donors. An earlier analysis of 500 to 750 of the donors applied high-throughput TCR beta sequencing to assess whether each TCR beta V gene segment acted as functional or pseudogenic. Donor age, sex, ethnicity and CMV serostatus were compiled together with the repertoire data. A later genetic analysis used genome-wide SNP genotypes for about 65% of the 666 donors, treating that subset as a discovery cohort. Every discovery cohort repertoire had been produced on one sequencing platform. Both class I and class II loci were covered by HLA typing, at four-digit resolution. Typing coverage varied by locus: about 620-630 donors for A, B, C, DRB1 and DQB1; some 520 for DQA1; some 610 for DPA1; roughly 470 for DPB1. Roughly five DR-DQ haplotypes were treated as single units for association and clustering because of strong linkage in the cohort. On average, around 200,000 unique TCR beta nucleotide sequences were sequenced per donor among 398 genotyped donors of the cohort, with roughly 18% of those sequences being non-productive.

Library preparation used the immunoSEQ multiplex PCR assay. The multiplex PCR relied on a mix of 60 forward primers for TCR Vbeta segments and 13 reverse primers for TCR Jbeta segments. The CDR3 region of rearranged TCR beta genes was amplified from genomic DNA with a multiplex PCR assay. The amplified TCR beta libraries were sequenced on the Illumina HiSeq System as 87-base-pair reads. Under the source paper's analysis protocol: A later analysis tallied roughly 80 million unique TCR beta chains across the 660 or so repertoires, and about 12 million of those chains were shared by two or more donors. Raw reads were error-corrected and collapsed into unique sequences by a nearest-neighbor algorithm in which closely related sequences were merged to remove PCR and sequencing errors. Alignment of CDR3 sequences to IMGT reference sequences was used to assign V, D and J gene segments. For a sequence to be retained, a match of at least six nucleotides was required to both a V gene segment and a J gene segment. Rearrangements were called productive when the CDR3 lacked stop codons and stayed in frame with V and J; all others were non-productive. Following IMGT convention, CDR3 was defined as the stretch from the second conserved V-encoded cysteine up to the conserved J-encoded phenylalanine. The earlier analysis of 500 to 600 of the donors excluded sequences that lacked an unambiguous match to a single V gene segment. In an earlier analysis of around 600 of the donors, V segments were called functional above 56.7% productive rearrangements and were called segregating when the between-donor standard deviation exceeded 5%. A statistical classification framework was built for diagnosing cytomegalovirus status from the catalog of TCR beta chain sequences. V and J gene assignment, in a later analysis, came from comparing TCR nucleotide sequences with IMGT/GENE-DB human TR gene sequences. In a later analysis, CDR3 sequences and most-parsimonious VDJ recombination scenarios were assigned using the TCRdist pipeline. In a later analysis, each TCR beta chain was defined by its CDR3 amino acid sequence together with its V-gene family, and reads lacking a unique V-gene family were excluded. In a later analysis, 500 to 650 highly shared, low-generation-probability nucleotide sequences were removed to address suspected cross-contamination and a sequencing artifact. In a later analysis, a clonal expansion index was calculated for each public chain from normalized within-repertoire ranks of inferred template counts. A later analysis computed generation probabilities with a VDJ recombination model fitted to out-of-frame rearrangements, and checked the results against IGoR. In a later analysis, hypergeometric tests were used to score TCR-TCR, TCR-HLA and TCR-CMV co-occurrence, with a repertoire-size bias correction applied to TCR pairs. False discovery rates were estimated in a later analysis by permuting HLA or CMV assignments 20 times. In a later analysis, co-occurring TCRs were grouped using DBSCAN, and TCRdist sequence similarity was added for clustering within HLA-allele-positive subsets. Repertoires with fewer than 30,000 or more than 120,000 public chains, plus five repertoires with anomalous nucleotide sharing, were excluded from co-occurrence clustering. TCRdb mirrors the immuneACCESS table, restricted to in-frame sequences. Some clones are absent from its copies; in checked studies, under half trace to an unresolved V gene, and the reason for the others is unknown. V, J and clone size are those of that table, while D and trimming were read from the DNA. The sample profile shows some 200,000 clones; roughly 80% of them were found once. The ten largest clones add up to 1.5% to 2% of the sample.

General study outcomes and caveats: The study gave a list of 150 to 200 TCR beta chains associated with cytomegalovirus. The 87-base-pair reads could not distinguish some IMGT-functional V segments, including TRBV6-2 and TRBV6-3, so those segments were excluded. A further reported finding was that TCR beta sequences accurately predicted the HLA-A and HLA-B alleles for most subjects in the first cohort. According to a later analysis, parvovirus B19, influenza, CMV and Epstein-Barr virus appeared linked to several top co-occurrence clusters. Broadly in line with IMGT annotations, most TCR beta V segments showed up in productive rearrangements about 90% or about 30% of the time in an earlier analysis of several hundred of the donors. Immune exposure information for the cohort was limited to CMV serostatus. V-gene and J-gene trimming of TCR beta chains was associated with a missense DCLRE1C variant in a later genetic analysis, and the association was replicated in an independent cohort. According to a later analysis, most CMV-associated TCR beta chains appeared to be HLA-restricted, and the HLA associations seemed to be driven largely by CMV exposure. A later genetic analysis reported fewer N-insertions in productive TCRs among donors in an Asian-associated ancestry cluster than the roughly 640-donor mean. A later analysis found that TCR association rates varied across HLA loci, with DRB1 alleles showing the most associated TCRs and HLA-C alleles the fewest. While some public TCRs were present in many individuals, most TCR sequences turned up only very rarely across donors. In a later analysis, HLA-associated TCR beta chains showed more clonal expansion and lower generation probabilities than non-associated chains that were equally common. When HLA alleles, especially DR and DQ, strongly co-occurred, attributing TCR associations to individual alleles was difficult. This cohort had only TCR beta chains sequenced, and the lack of alpha or paired-chain data limited which features could be detected. At a false discovery rate of 0.05, a later analysis linked under 20,000 TCR beta sequences to specific HLA alleles. Because counts were too low, roughly 16 rarely observed V segments, including chromosome 9 orphons, were left out of the earlier analysis of approximately 500 of the donors. Linkage disequilibrium might explain the correlated functional status among segregating V segments, but an unknown experimental factor could not be ruled out. The classifier was reported to diagnose cytomegalovirus status with high specificity and sensitivity in both the original and validation cohorts. A cluster of highly shared sequence variants was judged likely to be a technical artifact of the sequencing pipeline. The authors suggested that the approach could potentially be generalized to other disease states and immunological phenotypes. Presence/absence analyses assumed roughly uniform sequencing depth across donors, an assumption that may not hold. In vitro tests confirmed that a few of the cytomegalovirus-associated TCR beta chains recognize cytomegalovirus antigens. HLA typing was unavailable for some donors at each locus, so association tests used only the typed subset.

The cohort was made up of 500 to 800 healthy bone marrow donors. Cohort members were all nominally healthy when sampled, although unrecorded immune exposures were likely present. The donor tested CMV seronegative, placing the donor among the 352 seronegative members of the cohort. A peripheral blood sample was provided by each donor, and peripheral blood mononuclear cells were used for TCR beta sequencing. The Qiagen DNeasy Blood Extraction Kit was used to extract genomic DNA from the blood cell samples. Trimming removed 2 bases from V and 2 bases from J, leaving 9 bases between the germline ends. From cysteine to phenylalanine, the CDR3 is 14 amino acids long. Only the CDR3 DNA stays, 42 bases, in frame from base 1. The germline V gene provides CDR1 MNHEY and CDR2 SVGAGI.

This clonotype originated in a woman aged 18-30 years in good health and CMV-seronegative. Sequenced input: PBMCs. The chain is made from TRBV6-5 and TRBJ1-2; no confident D gene assignment can be made. The CDR3 amino acid sequence is: CASSYVRQNYGYTF. The DNA sequence follows: TGTGCCAGCAGTTACGTGCGGCAGAACTATGGCTACACCTTC.